The rows below give T cell receptor beta chains drawn from one sample of a study of shared clonotypes between healthy human individuals. Profiling relied on immunoSEQ multiplex PCR, and the TCRdb table lists in-frame clones only, not all of them. The sample contains 700,000 or so clones, about two thirds of which appear only once. Sequencing used memory CD4+ T cells sorted from blood. The source of these receptors is a woman in her twenties or thirties in good health. Each CDR3 is given with its conserved first and last residue. The D gene is left open where the match is weak. Rows may omit the clone size; those that give it use once, few, many or a size class.

j_call v_call clone_size cdr3_length d_call cdr3_aa cdr3_nt
TRBJ2-5 TRBV28 - 14 - CASRPQGRGETQYF TGTGCCAGCAGACCCCAGGGGCGCGGAGAGACCCAGTACTTC
TRBJ2-5 TRBV11-2 - 17 TRBD2 CASSLGSLAGKQETQYF TGTGCCAGCAGCTTAGGAAGCCTAGCGGGAAAACAAGAGACCCAGTACTTC
TRBJ2-7 TRBV7-2 once 16 TRBD2 CASSLVVAAGGHEQYF TGTGCCAGCAGCTTAGTCGTTGCGGCGGGAGGGCACGAGCAGTACTTC
TRBJ1-1 TRBV7-6 - 13 - CASSLAFGAEAFF TGTGCCAGCAGCTTAGCGTTTGGGGCTGAAGCTTTCTTT
TRBJ2-6 TRBV4-1 - 19 TRBD2 CASSHTRLAGGSGANVLTF TGCGCCAGCAGCCACACAAGATTAGCGGGAGGATCTGGGGCCAACGTCCTGACTTTC
TRBJ2-1 TRBV2 - 15 - CASRKTSQPNNEQFF TGTGCCAGCAGGAAGACTAGTCAGCCGAACAATGAGCAGTTCTTC
TRBJ2-1 TRBV2 - 15 TRBD2 CASSEQRETGNEQFF TGTGCCAGCAGTGAGCAGCGGGAGACTGGCAATGAGCAGTTCTTC
TRBJ1-3 TRBV11-2 few 11 - CASSLGNTIYF TGTGCCAGCAGCTTAGGAAACACCATATATTTT
TRBJ2-6 TRBV19 - 17 - CASSIQGTFSGANVLTF TGTGCCAGTAGTATTCAGGGGACCTTCTCTGGGGCCAACGTCCTGACTTTC
TRBJ2-7 TRBV28 - 15 TRBD1 CASSLWAGGSHEQYF TGTGCCAGCAGTTTATGGGCAGGGGGCTCCCACGAGCAGTACTTC
TRBJ2-3 TRBV7-9 - 16 TRBD2 CASSLWGSGYTDTQYF TGTGCCAGCAGCTTATGGGGTAGCGGGTACACAGATACGCAGTATTTT
TRBJ1-4 TRBV11-2 - 14 - CASSPQGFGEKLFF TGTGCCAGCAGCCCACAGGGATTTGGTGAAAAACTGTTTTTT
TRBJ1-1 TRBV7-9 few 16 - CASSLAMDGAYTEAFF TGTGCCAGCAGCTTAGCAATGGACGGAGCGTACACTGAAGCTTTCTTT
TRBJ1-1 TRBV27 many 16 TRBD1 CASIRNRGLMNTEAFF TGTGCCAGCATAAGGAACAGGGGGCTTATGAACACTGAAGCTTTCTTT
TRBJ2-7 TRBV6-1 - 13 - CASSQIRGFEQYF TGTGCCAGCAGCCAGATAAGAGGATTCGAGCAGTACTTC
TRBJ1-1 TRBV19 - 14 - CASSMPGMNTEAFF TGTGCCAGTAGTATGCCAGGGATGAACACTGAAGCTTTCTTT
TRBJ1-5 TRBV28 - 16 TRBD1 CASSIVRTGYGQPQHF TGTGCCAGCAGCATCGTCCGGACAGGGTACGGTCAGCCCCAGCATTTT
TRBJ2-5 TRBV19 - 13 TRBD2 CASSTREGETQYF TGTGCCAGTAGCACCAGGGAGGGAGAGACCCAGTACTTC
TRBJ2-3 TRBV29-1 - 16 - CSVVPFPSPLGDTQYF TGCAGCGTTGTCCCCTTCCCAAGCCCCTTGGGAGATACGCAGTATTTT
TRBJ2-7 TRBV28 - 12 - CASSLRVGEQYF TGTGCCAGCAGTTTACGAGTCGGCGAGCAGTACTTC
TRBJ2-7 TRBV7-2 - 15 - CASSLVPGRDVEQYF TGTGCCAGCAGCTTAGTGCCCGGAAGGGATGTCGAGCAGTACTTC
TRBJ2-5 TRBV7-8 - 14 TRBD1 CASSDGTGEETQYF TGTGCCAGCAGCGACGGGACAGGGGAAGAGACCCAGTACTTC
TRBJ1-1 TRBV5-1 - 14 - CASSLGGGRIEAFF TGCGCCAGCAGCTTGGGCGGGGGGCGGATAGAAGCTTTCTTT
TRBJ2-2 TRBV27 - 15 TRBD2 CASSLALAGVGELFF TGTGCCAGCAGTTTAGCGCTAGCGGGAGTCGGGGAGCTGTTTTTT
TRBJ1-6 TRBV29-1 once 14 TRBD1 CSVSDREQHSPLHF TGCAGCGTCTCGGACAGGGAGCAACATTCACCCCTCCACTTT
TRBJ1-4 TRBV4-1 - 16 TRBD1 CASSPGQGAVGEKLFF TGCGCCAGCAGCCCCGGACAGGGGGCAGTTGGTGAAAAACTGTTTTTT
TRBJ1-5 TRBV5-8 - 17 - CASSRTVISVSNQPQHF TGTGCCAGCAGCCGGACAGTCATTAGCGTGAGCAATCAGCCCCAGCATTTT
TRBJ1-4 TRBV7-9 few 12 - CASSLLAEKLFF TGTGCCAGCAGCTTATTGGCTGAAAAACTGTTTTTT
TRBJ2-1 TRBV4-2 - 15 TRBD1 CASTQGTGDYNEQFF TGTGCCAGCACCCAGGGGACAGGGGACTACAATGAGCAGTTCTTC
TRBJ2-7 TRBV11-2 once 14 - CASSFSSHSYEQYF TGTGCCAGCAGCTTTTCCTCCCACTCCTACGAGCAGTACTTC
TRBJ1-1 TRBV2 - 12 - CASGRAGTEAFF TGTGCCAGCGGAAGAGCAGGAACAGAAGCTTTCTTT
TRBJ2-7 TRBV28 - 14 - CASRSGTSLDGQYF TGTGCCAGCAGATCCGGGACGAGCCTTGATGGGCAGTACTTC
TRBJ2-2 TRBV19 - 14 TRBD1 CATQGARVTGELFF TGTGCCACTCAGGGGGCCCGAGTCACCGGGGAGCTGTTTTTT
TRBJ2-7 TRBV18 many 14 TRBD1 CASSPATGGYEQYF TGTGCCAGCTCGCCGGCGACAGGGGGGTACGAGCAGTACTTC
TRBJ2-7 TRBV18 once 12 - CASSPLLHEQYF TGTGCCAGCTCACCCCTCCTTCACGAGCAGTACTTC
TRBJ1-2 TRBV2 - 14 - CAGFLPDKDDGYTF TGTGCCGGATTTTTACCGGACAAGGATGATGGCTACACCTTC
TRBJ1-5 TRBV6-1 few 14 - CASSREVSNQPQHF TGTGCCAGCAGTCGAGAGGTGAGCAATCAGCCCCAGCATTTT
TRBJ2-5 TRBV5-1 once 15 TRBD1 CASSLGSTGVETQYF TGCGCCAGCAGCTTGGGGTCGACAGGGGTGGAGACCCAGTACTTC
TRBJ1-3 TRBV30 many 13 TRBD1 CAWKQGAGNTIYF TGTGCCTGGAAACAGGGGGCTGGAAACACCATATATTTT
TRBJ2-7 TRBV28 - 13 - CASSRTGTYEQYF TGTGCCAGCAGCCGAACAGGGACCTACGAGCAGTACTTC
TRBJ2-5 TRBV6-1 - 15 TRBD1 CASSVGTGGVETQYF TGTGCCAGCAGTGTCGGGACAGGGGGCGTTGAGACCCAGTACTTC
TRBJ2-1 TRBV4-1 - 20 - CASSQASYGGVSYSYNEQFF TGCGCCAGCAGCCAAGCTTCCTACGGGGGAGTGTCCTACTCCTACAATGAGCAGTTCTTC
TRBJ2-2 TRBV9 - 16 - CASSPPGALDTGELFF TGTGCCAGCAGCCCCCCCGGTGCACTAGACACCGGGGAGCTGTTTTTT
TRBJ1-1 TRBV5-1 - 15 - CASSLGDRTNTEAFF TGCGCCAGCAGCTTGGGTGACAGGACAAACACTGAAGCTTTCTTT
TRBJ2-1 TRBV25-1 many 16 TRBD1 CASSDVDRGSYNEQFF TGTGCCAGCAGTGACGTAGACAGGGGTAGCTACAATGAGCAGTTCTTC
TRBJ1-1 TRBV9 - 15 TRBD1 CASGTGKGMNTEAFF TGTGCCAGCGGGACAGGGAAGGGGATGAACACTGAAGCTTTCTTT
TRBJ1-2 TRBV7-9 - 14 - CASSLAGDYYGYTF TGTGCCAGCAGCTTAGCAGGGGACTACTATGGCTACACCTTC
TRBJ2-5 TRBV7-2 - 17 TRBD2 CASSRSAHSGKSFEQYF TGTGCCAGCAGCCGATCGGCTCATAGCGGGAAGAGTTTTGAGCAGTACTTC
TRBJ1-2 TRBV5-1 few 14 - CASSLWDKNYGYTF TGCGCCAGCAGCTTATGGGACAAGAACTATGGCTACACCTTC